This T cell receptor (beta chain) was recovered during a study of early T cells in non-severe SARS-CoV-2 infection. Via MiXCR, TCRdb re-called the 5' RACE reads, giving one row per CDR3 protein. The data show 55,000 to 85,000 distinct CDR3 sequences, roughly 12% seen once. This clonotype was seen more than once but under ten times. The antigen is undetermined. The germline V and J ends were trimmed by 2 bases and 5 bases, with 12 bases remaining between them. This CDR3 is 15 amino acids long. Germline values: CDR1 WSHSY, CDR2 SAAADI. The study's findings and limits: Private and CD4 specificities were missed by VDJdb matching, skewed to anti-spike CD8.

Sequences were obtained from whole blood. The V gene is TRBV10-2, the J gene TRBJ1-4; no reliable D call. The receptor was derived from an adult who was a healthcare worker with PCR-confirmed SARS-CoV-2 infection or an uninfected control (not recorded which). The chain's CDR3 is CASSEDGGGNEKLFF. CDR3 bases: TGCGCCAGCAGTGAGGACGGAGGAGGAAATGAAAAACTGTTTTTT.